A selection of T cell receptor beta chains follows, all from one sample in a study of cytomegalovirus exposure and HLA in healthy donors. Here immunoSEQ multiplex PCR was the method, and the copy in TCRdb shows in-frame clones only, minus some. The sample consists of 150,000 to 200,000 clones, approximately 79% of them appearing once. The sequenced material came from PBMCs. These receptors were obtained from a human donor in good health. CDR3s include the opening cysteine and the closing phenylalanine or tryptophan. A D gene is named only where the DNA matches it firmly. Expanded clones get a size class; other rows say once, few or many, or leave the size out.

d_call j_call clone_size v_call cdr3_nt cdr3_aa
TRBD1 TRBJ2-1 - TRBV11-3 TGTGCCAGCAGCCCGGGACAGGGGTTCCACAATGAGCAGTTCTTC CASSPGQGFHNEQFF
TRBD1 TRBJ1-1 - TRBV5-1 TGCGCCAGCAGCTTTACTGCAGGGGGCTTGACTGAAGCTTTCTTT CASSFTAGGLTEAFF
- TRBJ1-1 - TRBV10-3 TGTGCCATCAGTGAGGAGGGGGTAAGGACTGAAGCTTTCTTT CAISEEGVRTEAFF
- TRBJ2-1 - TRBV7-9 TGTGCCAGCAGCGCGGGTGTTAGGGTCGTCAATGAGCAGTTCTTC CASSAGVRVVNEQFF
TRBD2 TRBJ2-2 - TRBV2 TGTGCCAGCAGTGAAAGGCGGGGGGCGAACACCGGGGAGCTGTTTTTT CASSERRGANTGELFF
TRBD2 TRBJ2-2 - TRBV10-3 TGTGCCACCAGGGACTCGCGGGGGGACGGCACCGGGGAGCTGTTTTTT CATRDSRGDGTGELFF
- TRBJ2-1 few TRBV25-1 TGTGCCAGCAGCGAAGTAACTAGGCAGTTCTTC CASSEVTRQFF
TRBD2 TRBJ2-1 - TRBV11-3 TGTGCCAGCAGTCCTAGCGGGGGGCCCACCTACAATGAGCAGTTCTTC CASSPSGGPTYNEQFF
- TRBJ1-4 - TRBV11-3 TGTGCCAGCAGCTGGGGTACGACAGGATCTAGGGAAAAACTGTTTTTT CASSWGTTGSREKLFF
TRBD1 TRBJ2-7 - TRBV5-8 TGTGCCAGCAGCTCCCGGGACAGGCCGGACGAGCAGTACTTC CASSSRDRPDEQYF
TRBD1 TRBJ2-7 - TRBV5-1 TGCGCCAGCAGCGGACAGGGGAGCTCCTACGAGCAGTACTTC CASSGQGSSYEQYF
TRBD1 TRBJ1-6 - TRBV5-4 TGTGCCAGCAGCCCAGGGGGCAGGAGGTCACCCCTCCACTTT CASSPGGRRSPLHF
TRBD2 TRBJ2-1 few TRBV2 TGTGCCAGCACTAGCGGGGGGGCGATCTTC CASTSGGAIF
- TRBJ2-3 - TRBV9 TGTGCCAGCAGCGTAGGGGTGAGGGAAGATACGCAGTATTTT CASSVGVREDTQYF
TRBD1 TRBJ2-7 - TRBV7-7 TGTGCCAGCAGCTTGGGACAGTCGTACGACGAGCAGTACTTC CASSLGQSYDEQYF
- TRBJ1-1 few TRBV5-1 TGCGCCAGCAGCTTGGGCGAGACAACCCTGAACACTGAAGCTTTCTTT CASSLGETTLNTEAFF
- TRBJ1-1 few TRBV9 TGTGCCAGCAGCGCGACAGGTCAATTGGCTGAAGCTTTCTTT CASSATGQLAEAFF
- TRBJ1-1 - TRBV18 TGTGCCAGCTCACCACCCGGGCGGAGGGGAGGCACTGAAGCTTTCTTT CASSPPGRRGGTEAFF
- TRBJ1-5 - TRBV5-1 TGCGCCAGCGGACGAGGGGCGGGGGGAGACAATCAGCCCCAGCATTTT CASGRGAGGDNQPQHF
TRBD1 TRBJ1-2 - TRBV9 TGTGCCAGCAGCGGGCGGGACAGGGGAGGCTATGGCTACACCTTC CASSGRDRGGYGYTF
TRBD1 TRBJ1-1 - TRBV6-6 TGTGCCAGCAGTCGACAGGGCGGCACTGAAGCTTTCTTT CASSRQGGTEAFF
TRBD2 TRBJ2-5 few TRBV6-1 TGTGCCAGCAGTGATCTAGCGGGGGAAGAGACCCAGTACTTC CASSDLAGEETQYF
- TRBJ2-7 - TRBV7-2 TGTGCCAGCAGCTTATATGGCTCGTCGGGCGAGCAGTACTTC CASSLYGSSGEQYF
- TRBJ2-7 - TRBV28 TGTGCCAGCAGTCCACCTTCGGAGGCGGACGAGCAGTACTTC CASSPPSEADEQYF
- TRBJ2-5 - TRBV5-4 TGTGCCAGCAGCCCGCAGGGGTTTGAGACCCAGTACTTC CASSPQGFETQYF
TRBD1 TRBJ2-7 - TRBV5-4 TGTGCCAGCAGCTTTAGGACAGGGGGCGACGAGCAGTACTTC CASSFRTGGDEQYF
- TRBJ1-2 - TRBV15 TGTGCCACCAGCAGAGACACGGGCGGGGGGTATGGCTACACCTTC CATSRDTGGGYGYTF
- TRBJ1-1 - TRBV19 TGTGCCAGTAGTATCCAGACAGGGAACACTGAAGCTTTCTTT CASSIQTGNTEAFF
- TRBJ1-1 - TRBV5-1 TGCGCCAGCAGCTTGGAGCGGGGGGAGAACACTGAAGCTTTCTTT CASSLERGENTEAFF
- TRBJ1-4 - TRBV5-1 TGCGCCAGCAGCTTGGGGGGCGGAGATAATGAAAAACTGTTTTTT CASSLGGGDNEKLFF
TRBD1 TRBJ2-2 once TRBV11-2 TGTGCCAGCAGCTTGACGCAGGGGGCCGGGGAGCTGTTTTTT CASSLTQGAGELFF
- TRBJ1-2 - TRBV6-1 TGTGCCAGCAGTGGACAGGTCGACTATGGCTACACCTTC CASSGQVDYGYTF
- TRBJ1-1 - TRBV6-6 TGTGCCAGCAGTTACCGTTACGGTGAAGCTTTCTTT CASSYRYGEAFF
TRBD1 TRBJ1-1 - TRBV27 TGTGCCAGCAGGAAAAGGTTGGGACAGCCGAACACTGAAGCTTTCTTT CASRKRLGQPNTEAFF
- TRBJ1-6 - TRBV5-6 TGTGCCAGCAGCCATGACAGGAGAGATTCACCCCTCCACTTT CASSHDRRDSPLHF
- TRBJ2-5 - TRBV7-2 TGTGCCAGCAGTTCCCATGAGACCCAGTACTTC CASSSHETQYF
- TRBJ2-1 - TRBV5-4 TGTGCCAGCAGAGAAAACCCCAGGGTAGAGTACAATGAGCAGTTCTTC CASRENPRVEYNEQFF
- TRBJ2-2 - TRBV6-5 TGTGCCAGCAGTTACACAGGGTCCGCCGGGGAGCTGTTTTTT CASSYTGSAGELFF
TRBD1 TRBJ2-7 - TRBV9 TGTGCCAGCAGCGCAACGCCGGGACAGGGGAACTACGAGCAGTACTTC CASSATPGQGNYEQYF
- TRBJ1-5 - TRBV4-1 TGCGCCAGCAGCCAGTATCAGGGTCAGCCCCAGCATTTT CASSQYQGQPQHF
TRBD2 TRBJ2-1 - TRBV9 TGTGCCAGCAGCGTAGGATCGACTCTGGCGGGGGTCAATGAGCAGTTCTTC CASSVGSTLAGVNEQFF
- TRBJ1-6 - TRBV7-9 TGTGCCAGCAGCTTAGACAGTTATAATTCACCCCTCCACTTT CASSLDSYNSPLHF
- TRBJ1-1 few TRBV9 TGTGCCAGCAGCGTAAGCCCAGGGTCCACTGAAGCTTTCTTT CASSVSPGSTEAFF
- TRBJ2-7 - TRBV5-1 TGCGCCAGCAGCCTCGGGGGACAGATCTCCTACGAGCAGTACTTC CASSLGGQISYEQYF
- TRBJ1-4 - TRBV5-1 TGCGCCAGCAGTCTCACCCCAGGGGTAGAAAAACTGTTTTTT CASSLTPGVEKLFF
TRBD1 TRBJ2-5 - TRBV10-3 TGTGCCATAGGACAGGCCCAAGAGACCCAGTACTTC CAIGQAQETQYF
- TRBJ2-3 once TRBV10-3 TGTGCCATCAGTGAGTCTTATGGCACAGATACGCAGTATTTT CAISESYGTDTQYF
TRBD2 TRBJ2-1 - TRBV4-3 TGCGCCAGCAGCCCCCGGACTAGCGGGGGTGGAAATGAGCAGTTCTTC CASSPRTSGGGNEQFF
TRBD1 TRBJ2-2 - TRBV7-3 TGTGCCAGCAGCCCGACAGGGGTGACCGGGGAGCTGTTTTTT CASSPTGVTGELFF
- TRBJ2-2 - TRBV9 TGTGCCAGCAATCGTGGGGCGGACACCGGGGAGCTGTTTTTT CASNRGADTGELFF
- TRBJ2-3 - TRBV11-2 TGTGCCAGCAGCTTAGGTGAAGTCGGTACGCAGTATTTT CASSLGEVGTQYF
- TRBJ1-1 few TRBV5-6 TGTGCCAGCAGCTTCGTCACTGAAGCTTTCTTT CASSFVTEAFF
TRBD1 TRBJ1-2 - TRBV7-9 TGTGCCAGCAGGGGGACAGCCTGGGGCTACACCTTC CASRGTAWGYTF
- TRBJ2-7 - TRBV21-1 TGTGCCAGCAGCTCCCCGGGGGAGCCGAGCTACGAGCAGTACTTC CASSSPGEPSYEQYF